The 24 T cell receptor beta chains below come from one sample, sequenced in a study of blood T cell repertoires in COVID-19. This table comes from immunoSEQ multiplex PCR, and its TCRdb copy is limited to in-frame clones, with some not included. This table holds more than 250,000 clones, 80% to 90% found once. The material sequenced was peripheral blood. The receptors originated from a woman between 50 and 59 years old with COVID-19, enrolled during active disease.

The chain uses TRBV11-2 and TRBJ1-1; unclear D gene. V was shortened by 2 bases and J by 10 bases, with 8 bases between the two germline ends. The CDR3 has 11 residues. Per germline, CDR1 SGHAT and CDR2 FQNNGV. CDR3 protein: CASSLISGAFF. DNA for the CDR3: TGTGCCAGCAGCTTAATATCCGGAGCTTTCTTT.

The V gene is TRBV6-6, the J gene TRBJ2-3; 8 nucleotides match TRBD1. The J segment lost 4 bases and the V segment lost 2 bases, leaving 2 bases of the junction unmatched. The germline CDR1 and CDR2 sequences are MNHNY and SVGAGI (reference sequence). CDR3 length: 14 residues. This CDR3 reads CASSYPDRADTQYF. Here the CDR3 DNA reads TGTGCCAGCAGTTACCCGGACAGGGCAGATACGCAGTATTTT.

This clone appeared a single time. The CDR3 DNA reads as TGTGCCAGCAGTCCCCCGGGGGACAATGAGCAGTTCTTC. This encodes CASSPPGDNEQFF. The V and J genes are TRBV7-3 and TRBJ2-1, with D tentatively TRBD2 (6 bases). Germline loops: CDR1 SGHTA, CDR2 FQGTGA. The CDR3 has 13 amino acids. V was clipped by 6 bases and J by 5 bases, with 11 bases between them.

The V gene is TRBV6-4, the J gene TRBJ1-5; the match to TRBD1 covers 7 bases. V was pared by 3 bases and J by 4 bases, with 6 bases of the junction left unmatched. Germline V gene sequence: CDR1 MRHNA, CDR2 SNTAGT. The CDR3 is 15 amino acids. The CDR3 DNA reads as TGTGCCAGCAGTGATAACAGGGGCCCTAATCAGCCCCAGCATTTT. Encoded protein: CASSDNRGPNQPQHF.

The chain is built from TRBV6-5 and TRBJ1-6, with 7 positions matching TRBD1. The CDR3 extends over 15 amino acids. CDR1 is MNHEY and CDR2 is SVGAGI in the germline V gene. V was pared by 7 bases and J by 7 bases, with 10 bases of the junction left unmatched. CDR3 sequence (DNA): TGTGCCAGCATTATCGACAGGGTATTGAATTCACCCCTCCACTTT. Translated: CASIIDRVLNSPLHF.

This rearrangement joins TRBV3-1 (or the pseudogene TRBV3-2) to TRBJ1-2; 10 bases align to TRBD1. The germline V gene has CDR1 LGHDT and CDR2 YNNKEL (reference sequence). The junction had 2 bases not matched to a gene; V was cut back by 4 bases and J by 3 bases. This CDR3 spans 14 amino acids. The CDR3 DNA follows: TGTGCCAGCAGCCCGACAGGGGGCCACTATGGCTACACCTTC. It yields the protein CASSPTGGHYGYTF.

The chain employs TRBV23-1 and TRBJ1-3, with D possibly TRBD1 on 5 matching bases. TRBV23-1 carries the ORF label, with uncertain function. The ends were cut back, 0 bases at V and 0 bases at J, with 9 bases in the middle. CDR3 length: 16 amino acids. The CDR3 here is CASSQSTANSGNTIYF. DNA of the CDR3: TGCGCCAGCAGTCAATCGACAGCTAACTCTGGAAACACCATATATTTT.

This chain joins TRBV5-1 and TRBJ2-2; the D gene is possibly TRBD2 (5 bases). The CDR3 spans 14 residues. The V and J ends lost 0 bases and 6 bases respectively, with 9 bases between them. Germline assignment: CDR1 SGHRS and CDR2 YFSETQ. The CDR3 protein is CASSLAGVAGELFF. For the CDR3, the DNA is TGCGCCAGCAGCTTGGCCGGGGTGGCCGGGGAGCTGTTTTTT.

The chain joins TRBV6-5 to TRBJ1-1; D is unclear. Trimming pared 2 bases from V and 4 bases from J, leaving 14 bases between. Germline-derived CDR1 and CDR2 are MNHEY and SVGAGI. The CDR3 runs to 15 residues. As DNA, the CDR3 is TGTGCCAGCAGTTACCATCCGCGTGGGAGCACTGAAGCTTTCTTT. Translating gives CASSYHPRGSTEAFF.

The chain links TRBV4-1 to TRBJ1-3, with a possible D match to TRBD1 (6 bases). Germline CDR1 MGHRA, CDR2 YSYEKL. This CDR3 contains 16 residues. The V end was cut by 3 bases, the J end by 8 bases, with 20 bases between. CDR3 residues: CASSHHTQGRRDTIYF. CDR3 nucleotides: TGCGCCAGCAGCCATCATACACAGGGTCGGCGGGACACCATATATTTT.

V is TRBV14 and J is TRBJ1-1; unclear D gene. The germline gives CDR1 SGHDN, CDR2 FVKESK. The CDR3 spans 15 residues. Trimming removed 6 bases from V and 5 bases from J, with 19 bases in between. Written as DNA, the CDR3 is TGTGCCAGCAGTATATACGGATCCCCGGGTACTGAAGCTTTCTTT. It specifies CASSIYGSPGTEAFF.

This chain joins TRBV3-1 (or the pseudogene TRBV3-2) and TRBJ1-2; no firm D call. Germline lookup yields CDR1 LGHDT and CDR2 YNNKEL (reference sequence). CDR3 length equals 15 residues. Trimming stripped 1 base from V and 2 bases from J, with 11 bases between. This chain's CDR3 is CASSQVGVGNYGYTF. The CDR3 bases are TGTGCCAGCAGCCAAGTCGGGGTCGGGAACTATGGCTACACCTTC.

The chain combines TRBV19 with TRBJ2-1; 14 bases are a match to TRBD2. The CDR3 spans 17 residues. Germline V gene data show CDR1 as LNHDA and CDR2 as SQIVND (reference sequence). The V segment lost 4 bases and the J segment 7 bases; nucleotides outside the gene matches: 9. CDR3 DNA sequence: TGTGCCAGTAGTAACCCGGGACTAGCGGGGGCACATAATGAGCAGTTCTTC. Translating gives CASSNPGLAGAHNEQFF.

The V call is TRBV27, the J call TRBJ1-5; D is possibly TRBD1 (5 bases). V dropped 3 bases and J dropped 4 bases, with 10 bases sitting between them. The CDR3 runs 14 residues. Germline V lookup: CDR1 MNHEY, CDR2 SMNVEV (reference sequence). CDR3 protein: CASSFLDSNQPQHF. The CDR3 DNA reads TGTGCCAGCAGTTTCCTAGACAGTAATCAGCCCCAGCATTTT.

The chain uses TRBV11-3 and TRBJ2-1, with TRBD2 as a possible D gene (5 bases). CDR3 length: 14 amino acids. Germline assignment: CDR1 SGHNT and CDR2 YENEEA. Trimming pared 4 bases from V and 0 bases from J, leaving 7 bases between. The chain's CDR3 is CASSSTSSYNEQFF. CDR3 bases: TGTGCCAGCAGCTCAACTAGCTCCTACAATGAGCAGTTCTTC.

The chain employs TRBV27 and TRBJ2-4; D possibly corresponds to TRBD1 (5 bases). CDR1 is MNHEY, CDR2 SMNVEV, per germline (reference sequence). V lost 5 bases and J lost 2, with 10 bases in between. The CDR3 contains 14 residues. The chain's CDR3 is CASSAGLTKNIQYF. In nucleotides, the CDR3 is TGTGCCAGCAGTGCAGGGTTAACCAAAAACATTCAGTACTTC.

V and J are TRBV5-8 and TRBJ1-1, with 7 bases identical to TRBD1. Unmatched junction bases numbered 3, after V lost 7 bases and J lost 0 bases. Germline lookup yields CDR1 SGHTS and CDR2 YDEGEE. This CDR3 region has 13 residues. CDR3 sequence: CASLGQVNTEAFF. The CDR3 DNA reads TGTGCCAGCCTCGGACAGGTGAACACTGAAGCTTTCTTT.

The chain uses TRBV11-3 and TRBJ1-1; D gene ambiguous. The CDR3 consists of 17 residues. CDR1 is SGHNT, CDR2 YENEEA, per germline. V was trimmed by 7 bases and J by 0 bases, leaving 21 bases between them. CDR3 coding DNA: TGTGCCAGCAACCCTTCGGGTAGTTCTGCCCTGAACACTGAAGCTTTCTTT. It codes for CASNPSGSSALNTEAFF.

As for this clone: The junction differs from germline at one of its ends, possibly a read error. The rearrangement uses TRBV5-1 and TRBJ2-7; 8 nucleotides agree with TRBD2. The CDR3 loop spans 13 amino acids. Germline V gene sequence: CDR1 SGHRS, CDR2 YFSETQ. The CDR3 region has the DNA TGCGCCAGCAGCTTGGGGCTAGCGGGCCTCCCGTCCTTC. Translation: CASSLGLAGLPSF. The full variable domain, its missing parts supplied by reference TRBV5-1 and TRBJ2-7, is KAGVTQTPRYLIKTRGQQVTLSCSPISGHRSVSWYQQTPGQGLQFLFEYFSETQRNKGNFPGRFSGRQFSNSRSEMNVSTLELGDSALYLCASSLGLAGLPSFGPGTRLTVT.

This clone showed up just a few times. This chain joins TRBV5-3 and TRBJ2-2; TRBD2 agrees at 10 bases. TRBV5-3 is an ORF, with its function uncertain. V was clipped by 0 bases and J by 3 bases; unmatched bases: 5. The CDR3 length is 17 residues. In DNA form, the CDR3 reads TGTGCCAGAAGCTTGGGGCCAGCGGGAGGGGACACCGGGGAGCTGTTTTTT. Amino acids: CARSLGPAGGDTGELFF.

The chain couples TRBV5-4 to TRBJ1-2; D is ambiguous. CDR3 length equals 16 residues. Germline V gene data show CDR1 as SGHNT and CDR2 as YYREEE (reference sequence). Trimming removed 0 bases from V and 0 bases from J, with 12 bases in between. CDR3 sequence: CASSLAGDITNYGYTF. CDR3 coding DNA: TGTGCCAGCAGCTTGGCAGGCGACATCACTAACTATGGCTACACCTTC.

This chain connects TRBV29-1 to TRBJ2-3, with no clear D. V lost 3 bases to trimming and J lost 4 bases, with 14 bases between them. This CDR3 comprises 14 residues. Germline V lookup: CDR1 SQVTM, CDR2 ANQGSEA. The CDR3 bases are TGCAGCGTTGATACAAGCCATGAGGCAGATACGCAGTATTTT. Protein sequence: CSVDTSHEADTQYF.

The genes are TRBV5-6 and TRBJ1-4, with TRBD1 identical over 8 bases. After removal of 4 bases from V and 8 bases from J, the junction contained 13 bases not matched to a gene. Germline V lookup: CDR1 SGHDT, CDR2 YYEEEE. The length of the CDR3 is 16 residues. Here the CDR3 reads CASSGTKQGAREKLFF. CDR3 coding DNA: TGTGCCAGCAGCGGAACTAAGCAGGGGGCGCGAGAAAAACTGTTTTTT.

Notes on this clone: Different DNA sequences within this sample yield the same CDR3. This chain's CDR3 is CASSRTGGNQPQHF. The CDR3 region has the DNA TGTGCCAGCAGCAGGACAGGGGGCAATCAGCCCCAGCATTTT. The chain has TRBV9 and TRBJ1-5; 9 bases agree with TRBD1. Germline-derived CDR1 and CDR2 are SGDLS and YYNGEE. Germline trimming cut 4 bases from V and 2 bases from J; bases unmatched to any gene: 1. There are 14 residues in the CDR3. Filled out from reference TRBV9 and TRBJ1-5, the complete variable domain reads DSGVTQTPKHLITATGQRVTLRCSPRSGDLSVYWYQQSLDQGLQFLIQYYNGEERAKGNILERFSAQQFPDLHSELNLSSLELGDSALYFCASSRTGGNQPQHFGDGTRLSIL.